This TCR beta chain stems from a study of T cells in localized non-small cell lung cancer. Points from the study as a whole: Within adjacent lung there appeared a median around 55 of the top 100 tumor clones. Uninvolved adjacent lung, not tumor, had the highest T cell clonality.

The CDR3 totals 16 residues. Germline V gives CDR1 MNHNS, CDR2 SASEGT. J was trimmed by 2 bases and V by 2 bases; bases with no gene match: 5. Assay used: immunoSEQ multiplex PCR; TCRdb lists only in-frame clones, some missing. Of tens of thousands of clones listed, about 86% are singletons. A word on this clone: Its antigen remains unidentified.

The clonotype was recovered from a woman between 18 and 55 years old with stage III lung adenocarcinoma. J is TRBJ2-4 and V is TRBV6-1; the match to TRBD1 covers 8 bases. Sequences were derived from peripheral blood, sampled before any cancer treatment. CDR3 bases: TGTGCCAGCAGTGAATGGACAGGGACTTCCAAAAACATTCAGTACTTC. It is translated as CASSEWTGTSKNIQYF.